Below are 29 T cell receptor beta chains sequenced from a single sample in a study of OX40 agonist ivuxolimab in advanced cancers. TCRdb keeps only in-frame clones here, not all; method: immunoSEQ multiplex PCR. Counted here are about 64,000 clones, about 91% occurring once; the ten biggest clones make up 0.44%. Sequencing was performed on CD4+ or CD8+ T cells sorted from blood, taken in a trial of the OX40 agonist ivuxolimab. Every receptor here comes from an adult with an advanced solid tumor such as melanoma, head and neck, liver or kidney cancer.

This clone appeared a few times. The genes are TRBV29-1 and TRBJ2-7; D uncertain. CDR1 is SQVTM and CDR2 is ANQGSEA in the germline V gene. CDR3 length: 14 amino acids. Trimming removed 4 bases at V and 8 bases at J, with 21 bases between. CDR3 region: CSVVLDLGSTKQYF. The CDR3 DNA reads TGCAGCGTTGTGCTGGATCTGGGATCTACGAAGCAGTACTTC.

CDR3 in DNA: TGTGCCAGCAGTAGAGGGGCAGGGGGCATGAACACTGAAGCTTTCTTT. As protein: CASSRGAGGMNTEAFF. V is TRBV5-4 and J is TRBJ1-1, with 8 bases aligning to TRBD1. J gave up 0 bases and V 5 bases, and 9 bases lay outside the gene matches. This CDR3 contains 16 residues. CDR1 is SGHNT and CDR2 is YYREEE in the germline V gene (reference sequence).

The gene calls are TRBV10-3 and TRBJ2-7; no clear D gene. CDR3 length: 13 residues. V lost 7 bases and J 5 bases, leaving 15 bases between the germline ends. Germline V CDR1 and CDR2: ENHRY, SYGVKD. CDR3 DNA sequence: TGTGCCATCACCGACCCGGTAAGCGACGAGCAGTACTTC. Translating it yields CAITDPVSDEQYF.

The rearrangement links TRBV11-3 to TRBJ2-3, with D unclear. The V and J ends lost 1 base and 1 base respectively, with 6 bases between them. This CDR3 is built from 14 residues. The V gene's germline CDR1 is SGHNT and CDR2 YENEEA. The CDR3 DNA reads TGTGCCAGCAGCTTAGCTGGCCGCACAGATACGCAGTATTTT. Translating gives CASSLAGRTDTQYF.

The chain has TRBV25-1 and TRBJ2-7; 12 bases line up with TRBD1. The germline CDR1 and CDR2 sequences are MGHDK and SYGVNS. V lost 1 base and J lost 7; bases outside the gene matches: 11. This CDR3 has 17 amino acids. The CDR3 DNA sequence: TGTGCCAGCAGTGAATTTCCAAAGGGACAGGGGGCAAGAGAGCAGTACTTC. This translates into CASSEFPKGQGAREQYF.

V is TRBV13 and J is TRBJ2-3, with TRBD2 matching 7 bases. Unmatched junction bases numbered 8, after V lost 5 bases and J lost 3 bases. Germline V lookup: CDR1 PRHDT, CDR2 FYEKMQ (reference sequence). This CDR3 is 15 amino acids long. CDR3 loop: CASSRRDYRTDTQYF. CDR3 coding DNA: TGTGCCAGCAGCCGCCGGGACTACCGTACAGATACGCAGTATTTT.

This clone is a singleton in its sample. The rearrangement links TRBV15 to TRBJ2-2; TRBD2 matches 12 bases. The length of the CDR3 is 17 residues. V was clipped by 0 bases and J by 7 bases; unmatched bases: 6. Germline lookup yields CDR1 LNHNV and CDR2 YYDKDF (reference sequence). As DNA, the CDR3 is TGTGCCACCAGCAGAGATAAGACTAGCGGGAGTAGCGGGGAGCTGTTTTTT. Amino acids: CATSRDKTSGSSGELFF.

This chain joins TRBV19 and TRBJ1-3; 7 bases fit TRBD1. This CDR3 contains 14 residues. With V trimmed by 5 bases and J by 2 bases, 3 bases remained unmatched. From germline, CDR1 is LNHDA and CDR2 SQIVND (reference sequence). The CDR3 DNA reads TGTGCCAGTAGTCAGGGGGTTGCTGGAAACACCATATATTTT. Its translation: CASSQGVAGNTIYF.

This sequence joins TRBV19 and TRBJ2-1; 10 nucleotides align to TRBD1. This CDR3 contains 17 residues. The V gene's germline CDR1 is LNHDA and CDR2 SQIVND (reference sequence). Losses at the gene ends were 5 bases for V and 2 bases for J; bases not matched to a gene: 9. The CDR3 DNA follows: TGTGCCAGTAGTGGGACAGGGGCCAGTCTCACCTACAATGAGCAGTTCTTC. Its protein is CASSGTGASLTYNEQFF.

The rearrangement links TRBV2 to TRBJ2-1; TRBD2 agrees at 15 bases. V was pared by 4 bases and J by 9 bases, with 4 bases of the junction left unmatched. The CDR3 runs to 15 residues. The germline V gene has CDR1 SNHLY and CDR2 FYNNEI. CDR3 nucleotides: TGTGCCAGCAGTGCGGGACTAGCGGGAGGAGCTGAGCAGTTCTTC. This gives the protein CASSAGLAGGAEQFF.

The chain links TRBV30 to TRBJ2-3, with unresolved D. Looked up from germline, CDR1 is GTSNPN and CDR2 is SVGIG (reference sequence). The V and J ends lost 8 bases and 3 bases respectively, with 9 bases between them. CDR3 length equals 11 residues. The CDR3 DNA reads TGTGCCGTGAGTAGAACAGATACGCAGTATTTT. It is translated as CAVSRTDTQYF.

In nucleotides, the CDR3 is TGCAGCGTCCGTTCTGACAGTTGGGACTACACCTTC. Encoded protein: CSVRSDSWDYTF. This sequence joins TRBV29-1 and TRBJ1-2; TRBD1 is a possible D gene (5 bases). Between the trimmed V and J ends, which lost 6 bases and 10 bases, there was a span of 18 bases. This CDR3 is built from 12 residues. Germline CDR1 and CDR2: SQVTM and ANQGSEA.

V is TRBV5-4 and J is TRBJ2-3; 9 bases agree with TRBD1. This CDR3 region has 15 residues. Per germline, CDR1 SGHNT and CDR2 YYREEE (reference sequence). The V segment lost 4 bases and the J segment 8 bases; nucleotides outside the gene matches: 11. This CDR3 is CASSHWDREGGTQYF. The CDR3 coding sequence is TGTGCCAGCAGCCACTGGGACAGGGAAGGGGGTACGCAGTATTTT.

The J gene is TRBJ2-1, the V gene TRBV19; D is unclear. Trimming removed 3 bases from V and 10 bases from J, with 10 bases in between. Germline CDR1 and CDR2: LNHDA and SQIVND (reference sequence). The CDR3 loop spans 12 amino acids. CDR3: CASSIRVGEQFF. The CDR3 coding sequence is TGTGCCAGTAGTATCCGAGTCGGCGAGCAGTTCTTC.

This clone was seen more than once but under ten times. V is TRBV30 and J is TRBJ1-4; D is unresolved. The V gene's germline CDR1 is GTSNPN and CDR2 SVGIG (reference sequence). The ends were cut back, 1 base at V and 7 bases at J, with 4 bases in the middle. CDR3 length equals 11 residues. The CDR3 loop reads CAWSEGEKLFF. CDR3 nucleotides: TGTGCCTGGAGTGAAGGTGAAAAACTGTTTTTT.

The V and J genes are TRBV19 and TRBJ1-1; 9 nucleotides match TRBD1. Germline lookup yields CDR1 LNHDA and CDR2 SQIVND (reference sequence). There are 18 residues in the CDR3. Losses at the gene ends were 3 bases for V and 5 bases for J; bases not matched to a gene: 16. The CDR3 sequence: CASSIRVRGQGIRTEAFF. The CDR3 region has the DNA TGTGCCAGTAGTATTAGGGTCCGAGGACAGGGGATTCGAACTGAAGCTTTCTTT.

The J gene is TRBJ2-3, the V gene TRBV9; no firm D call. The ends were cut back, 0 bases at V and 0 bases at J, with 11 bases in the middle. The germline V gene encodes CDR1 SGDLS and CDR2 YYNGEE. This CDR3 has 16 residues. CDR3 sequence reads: CASSVDSRSSTDTQYF. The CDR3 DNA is TGTGCCAGCAGCGTAGATTCTCGGTCTAGCACAGATACGCAGTATTTT.

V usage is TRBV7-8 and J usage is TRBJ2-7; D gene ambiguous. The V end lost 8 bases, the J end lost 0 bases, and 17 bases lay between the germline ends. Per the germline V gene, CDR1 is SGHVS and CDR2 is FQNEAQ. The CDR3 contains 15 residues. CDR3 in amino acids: CASQPQRPSSYEQYF. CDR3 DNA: TGTGCCAGCCAACCCCAGAGACCTAGCTCCTACGAGCAGTACTTC.

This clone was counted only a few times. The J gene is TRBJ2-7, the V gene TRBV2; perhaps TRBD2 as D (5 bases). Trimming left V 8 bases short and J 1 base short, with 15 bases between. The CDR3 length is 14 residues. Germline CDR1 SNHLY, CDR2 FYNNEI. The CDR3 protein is CASSRGTGSYEQYF. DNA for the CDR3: TGTGCCAGCTCTCGGGGAACCGGGTCCTACGAGCAGTACTTC.

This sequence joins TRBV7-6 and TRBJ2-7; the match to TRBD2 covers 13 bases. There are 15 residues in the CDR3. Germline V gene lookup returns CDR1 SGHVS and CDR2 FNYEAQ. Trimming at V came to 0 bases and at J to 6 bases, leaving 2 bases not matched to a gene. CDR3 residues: CASSLAGLAGSEQYF. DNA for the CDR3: TGTGCCAGCAGCTTAGCGGGACTAGCGGGAAGCGAGCAGTACTTC.

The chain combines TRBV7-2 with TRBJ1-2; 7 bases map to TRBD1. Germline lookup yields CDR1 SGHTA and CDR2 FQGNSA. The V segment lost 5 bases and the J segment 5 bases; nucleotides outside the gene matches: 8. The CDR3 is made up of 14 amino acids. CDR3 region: CASSPGTAPYGYTF. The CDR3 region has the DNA TGTGCCAGCAGCCCTGGGACAGCGCCTTATGGCTACACCTTC.

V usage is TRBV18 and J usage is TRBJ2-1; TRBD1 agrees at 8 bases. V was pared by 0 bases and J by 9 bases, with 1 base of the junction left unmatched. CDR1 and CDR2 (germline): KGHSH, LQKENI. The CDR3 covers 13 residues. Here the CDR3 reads CASSPPGTGEQFF. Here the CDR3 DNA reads TGTGCCAGCTCACCACCGGGGACAGGTGAGCAGTTCTTC.

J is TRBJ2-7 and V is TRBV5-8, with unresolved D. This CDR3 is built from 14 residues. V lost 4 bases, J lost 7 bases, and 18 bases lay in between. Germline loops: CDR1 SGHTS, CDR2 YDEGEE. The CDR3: CASSPASRVREQYF. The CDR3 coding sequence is TGTGCCAGCAGCCCCGCATCGAGAGTACGAGAGCAGTACTTC. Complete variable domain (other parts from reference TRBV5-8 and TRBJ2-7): EAGVTQSPTHLIKTRGQQATLRCSPISGHTSVYWYQQALGLGLQFLLWYDEGEERNRGNFPPRFSGRQFPNYSSELNVNALELEDSALYLCASSPASRVREQYFGPGTRLTVT.

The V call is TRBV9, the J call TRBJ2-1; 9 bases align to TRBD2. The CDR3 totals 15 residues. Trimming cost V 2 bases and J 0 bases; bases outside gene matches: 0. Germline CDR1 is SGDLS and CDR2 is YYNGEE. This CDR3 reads CASSVSGSSYNEQFF. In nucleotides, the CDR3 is TGTGCCAGCAGCGTTAGCGGGAGCTCCTACAATGAGCAGTTCTTC. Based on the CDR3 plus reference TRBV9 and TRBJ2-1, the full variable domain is DSGVTQTPKHLITATGQRVTLRCSPRSGDLSVYWYQQSLDQGLQFLIQYYNGEERAKGNILERFSAQQFPDLHSELNLSSLELGDSALYFCASSVSGSSYNEQFFGPGTRLTVL.

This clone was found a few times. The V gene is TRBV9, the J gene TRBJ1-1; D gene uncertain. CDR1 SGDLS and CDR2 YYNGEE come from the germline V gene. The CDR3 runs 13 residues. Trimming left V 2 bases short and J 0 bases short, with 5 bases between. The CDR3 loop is CASSVQLNTEAFF. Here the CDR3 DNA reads TGTGCCAGCAGCGTCCAGCTGAACACTGAAGCTTTCTTT.

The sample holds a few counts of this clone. The CDR3 coding sequence is TGCGCCAGCAGCCCGGGGCTGATCGACGCAGATACGCAGTATTTT. This encodes CASSPGLIDADTQYF. This chain joins TRBV5-1 and TRBJ2-3; TRBD1 or TRBD2 may be the D gene (5 bases each). The CDR3 sequence is 15 residues long. Germline CDR1 reads SGHRS; CDR2 reads YFSETQ. The V end lost 4 bases, the J end lost 4 bases, and 16 bases lay between the germline ends.

The CDR3 DNA is TGTGCCAGCAGCGTAATATATAGCTCCTACAATGAGCAGTTCTTC. Protein: CASSVIYSSYNEQFF. The chain carries TRBV7-6 and TRBJ2-1, with D unclear. Germline loops: CDR1 SGHVS, CDR2 FNYEAQ. This CDR3 spans 15 amino acids. V was shortened by 5 bases and J by 0 bases, with 11 bases between the two germline ends.

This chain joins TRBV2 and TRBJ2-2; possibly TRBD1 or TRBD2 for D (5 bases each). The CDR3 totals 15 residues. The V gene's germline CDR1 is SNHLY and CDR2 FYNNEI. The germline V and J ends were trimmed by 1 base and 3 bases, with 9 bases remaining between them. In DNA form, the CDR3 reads TGTGCCAGCAGTGAAGGGCAGGGACACACCGGGGAGCTGTTTTTT. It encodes CASSEGQGHTGELFF.

In nucleotides, the CDR3 is TGTGCCAGTAGTATAGATGCTAGCGGGGGGTCAGATACGCAGTATTTT. It yields the protein CASSIDASGGSDTQYF. The chain links TRBV19 to TRBJ2-3; TRBD2 matches at 11 bases. CDR3 length: 16 residues. Trimming at V came to 0 bases and at J to 4 bases, leaving 3 bases not matched to a gene. CDR1 LNHDA and CDR2 SQIVND come from the germline V gene (reference sequence).